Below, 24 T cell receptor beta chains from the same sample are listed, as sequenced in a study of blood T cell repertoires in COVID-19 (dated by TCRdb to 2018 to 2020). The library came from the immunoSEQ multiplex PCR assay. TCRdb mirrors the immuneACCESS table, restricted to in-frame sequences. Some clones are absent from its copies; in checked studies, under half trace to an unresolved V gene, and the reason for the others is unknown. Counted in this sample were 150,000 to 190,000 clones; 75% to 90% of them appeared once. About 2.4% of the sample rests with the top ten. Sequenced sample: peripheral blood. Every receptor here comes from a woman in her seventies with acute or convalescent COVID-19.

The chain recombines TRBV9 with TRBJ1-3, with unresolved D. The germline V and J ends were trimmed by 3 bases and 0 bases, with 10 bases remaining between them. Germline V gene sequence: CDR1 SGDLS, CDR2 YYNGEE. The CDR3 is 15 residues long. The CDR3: CASSADSYSGNTIYF. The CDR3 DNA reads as TGTGCCAGCAGCGCAGACTCCTACTCTGGAAACACCATATATTTT.

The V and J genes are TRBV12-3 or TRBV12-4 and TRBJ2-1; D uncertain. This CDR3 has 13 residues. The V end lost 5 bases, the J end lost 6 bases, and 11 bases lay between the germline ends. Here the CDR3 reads CASSLIMANEQFF. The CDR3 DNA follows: TGTGCCAGCAGTCTGATCATGGCCAATGAGCAGTTCTTC.

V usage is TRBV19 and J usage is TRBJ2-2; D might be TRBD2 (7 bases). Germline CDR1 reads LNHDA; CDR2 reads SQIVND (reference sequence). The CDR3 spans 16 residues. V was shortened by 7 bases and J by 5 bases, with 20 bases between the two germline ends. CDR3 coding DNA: TGTGCCAGTAACAGCTTGGGGGGGCGGAAAACCGGGGAGCTGTTTTTT. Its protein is CASNSLGGRKTGELFF.

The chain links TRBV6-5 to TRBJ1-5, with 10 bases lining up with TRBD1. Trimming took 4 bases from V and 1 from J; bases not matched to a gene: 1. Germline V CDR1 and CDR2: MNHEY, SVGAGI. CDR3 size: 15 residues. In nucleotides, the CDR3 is TGTGCCAGCAGTTCGGACAGGGGGAGCAATCAGCCCCAGCATTTT. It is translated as CASSSDRGSNQPQHF.

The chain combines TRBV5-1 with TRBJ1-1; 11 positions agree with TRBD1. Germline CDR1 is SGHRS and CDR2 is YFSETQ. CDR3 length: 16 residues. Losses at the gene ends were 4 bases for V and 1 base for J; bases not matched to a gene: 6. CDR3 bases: TGCGCCAGCAGCCGGGGACAGGGGGTGAGGAACACTGAAGCTTTCTTT. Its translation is CASSRGQGVRNTEAFF.

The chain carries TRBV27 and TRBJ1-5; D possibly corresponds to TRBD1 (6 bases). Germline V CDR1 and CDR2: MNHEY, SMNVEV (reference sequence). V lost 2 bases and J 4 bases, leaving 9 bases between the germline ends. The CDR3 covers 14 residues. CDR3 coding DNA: TGTGCCAGCAGTTTACAGGGGCAAAATCAGCCCCAGCATTTT. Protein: CASSLQGQNQPQHF.

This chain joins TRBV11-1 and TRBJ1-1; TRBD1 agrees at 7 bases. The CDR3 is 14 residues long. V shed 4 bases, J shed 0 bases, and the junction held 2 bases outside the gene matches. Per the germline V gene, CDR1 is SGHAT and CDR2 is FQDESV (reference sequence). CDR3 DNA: TGTGCCAGCAGCTACAGGGGTTTGAACACTGAAGCTTTCTTT. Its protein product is CASSYRGLNTEAFF.

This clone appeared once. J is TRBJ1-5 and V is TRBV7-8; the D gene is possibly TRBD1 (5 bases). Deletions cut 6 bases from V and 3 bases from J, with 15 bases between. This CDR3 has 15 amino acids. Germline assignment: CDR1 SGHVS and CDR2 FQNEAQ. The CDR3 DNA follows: TGTGCCAGCAGTCCCAAGGGGCTGGACAATCAGCCCCAGCATTTT. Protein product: CASSPKGLDNQPQHF.

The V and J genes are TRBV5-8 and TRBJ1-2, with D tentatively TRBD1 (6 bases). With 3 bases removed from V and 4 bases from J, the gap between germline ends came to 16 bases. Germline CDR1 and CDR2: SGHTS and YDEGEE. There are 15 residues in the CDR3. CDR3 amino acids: CASSSSGGGVYGYTF. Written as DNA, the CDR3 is TGTGCCAGCAGCTCTTCGGGAGGGGGTGTCTATGGCTACACCTTC.

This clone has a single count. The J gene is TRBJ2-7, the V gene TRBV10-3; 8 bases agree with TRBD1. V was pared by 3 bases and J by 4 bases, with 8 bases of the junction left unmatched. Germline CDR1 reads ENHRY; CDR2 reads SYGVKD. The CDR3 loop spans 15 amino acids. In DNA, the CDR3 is TGTGCCATCAGTGACCAAGGACAGGGACAATACGAGCAGTACGTC. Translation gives CAISDQGQGQYEQYV.

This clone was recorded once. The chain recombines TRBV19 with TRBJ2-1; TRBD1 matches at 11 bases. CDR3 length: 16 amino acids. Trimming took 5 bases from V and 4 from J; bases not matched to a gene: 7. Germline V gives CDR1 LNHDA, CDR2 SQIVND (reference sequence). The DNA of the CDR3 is TGTGCCAGTAGTCCCAGGGACAGGGGGGTATACAATGAGCAGTTCTTC. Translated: CASSPRDRGVYNEQFF.

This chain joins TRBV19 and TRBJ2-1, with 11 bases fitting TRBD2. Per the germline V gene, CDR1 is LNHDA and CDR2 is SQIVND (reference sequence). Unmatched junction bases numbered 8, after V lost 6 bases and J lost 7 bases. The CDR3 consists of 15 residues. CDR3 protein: CASRTLAGAKNEQFF. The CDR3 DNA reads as TGTGCCAGTAGGACACTAGCGGGGGCTAAGAATGAGCAGTTCTTC.

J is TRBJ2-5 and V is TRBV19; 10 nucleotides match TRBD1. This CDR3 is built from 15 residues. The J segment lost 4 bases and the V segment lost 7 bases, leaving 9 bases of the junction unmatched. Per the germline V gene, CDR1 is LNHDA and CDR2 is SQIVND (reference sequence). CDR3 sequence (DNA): TGTGCCAGTACCAGACAGGGGGCTTATGGAGAGACCCAGTACTTC. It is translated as CASTRQGAYGETQYF.

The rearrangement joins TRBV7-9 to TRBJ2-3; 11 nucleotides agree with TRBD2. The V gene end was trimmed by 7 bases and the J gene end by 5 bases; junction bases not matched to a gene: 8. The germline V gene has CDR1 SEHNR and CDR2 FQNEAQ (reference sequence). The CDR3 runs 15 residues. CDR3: CASTLLAGAQDTQYF. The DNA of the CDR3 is TGTGCCAGCACCCTACTAGCGGGGGCTCAAGATACGCAGTATTTT.

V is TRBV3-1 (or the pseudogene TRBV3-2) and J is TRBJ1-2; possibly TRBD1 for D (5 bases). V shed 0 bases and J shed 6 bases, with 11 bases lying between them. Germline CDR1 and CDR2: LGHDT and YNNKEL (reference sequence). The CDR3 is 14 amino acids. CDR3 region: CASSQDPRVDGYTF. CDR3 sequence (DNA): TGTGCCAGCAGCCAAGATCCCAGGGTTGATGGCTACACCTTC.

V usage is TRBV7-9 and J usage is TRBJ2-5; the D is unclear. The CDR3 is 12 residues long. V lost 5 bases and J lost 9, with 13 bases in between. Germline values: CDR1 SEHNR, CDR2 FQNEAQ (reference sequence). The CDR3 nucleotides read TGTGCCAGCAGCCCCACGACAATAGCCCAGTACTTC. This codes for CASSPTTIAQYF.

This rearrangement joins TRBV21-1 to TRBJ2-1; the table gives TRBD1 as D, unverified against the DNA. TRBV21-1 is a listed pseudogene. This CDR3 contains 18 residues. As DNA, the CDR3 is TGTGCCAGCAGCAAAGTGAAAGGAGACAGGGGGCGGGGAAATGAGCAGTTCTTC. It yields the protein CASSKVKGDRGRGNEQFF.

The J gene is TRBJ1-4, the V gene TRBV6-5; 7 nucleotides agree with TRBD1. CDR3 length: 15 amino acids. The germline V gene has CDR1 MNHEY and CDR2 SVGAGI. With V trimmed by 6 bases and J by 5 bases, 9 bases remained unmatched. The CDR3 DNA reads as TGTGCCAGCAGAAGGGGACAGTCCTTAAATGAAAAACTGTTTTTT. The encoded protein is CASRRGQSLNEKLFF.

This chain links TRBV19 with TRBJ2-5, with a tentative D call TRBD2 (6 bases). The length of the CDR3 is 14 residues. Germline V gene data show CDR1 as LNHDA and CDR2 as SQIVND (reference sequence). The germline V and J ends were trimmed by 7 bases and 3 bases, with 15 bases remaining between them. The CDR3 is CASKSRTGEETQYF. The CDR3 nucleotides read TGTGCCAGTAAATCTAGAACGGGGGAAGAGACCCAGTACTTC.

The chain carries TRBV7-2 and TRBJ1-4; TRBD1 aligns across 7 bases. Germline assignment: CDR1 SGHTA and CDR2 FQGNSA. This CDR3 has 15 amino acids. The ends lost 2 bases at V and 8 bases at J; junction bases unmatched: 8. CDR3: CASSLKGGGREKLFF. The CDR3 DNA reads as TGTGCCAGCAGCTTAAAAGGGGGCGGTAGGGAAAAACTGTTTTTT.

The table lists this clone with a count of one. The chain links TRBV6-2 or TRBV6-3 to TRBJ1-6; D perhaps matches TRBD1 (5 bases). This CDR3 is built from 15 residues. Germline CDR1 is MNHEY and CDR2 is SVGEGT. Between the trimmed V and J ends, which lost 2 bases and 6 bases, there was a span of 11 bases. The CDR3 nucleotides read TGTGCCAGCAGTTACGGGCGGGGCTCTAATTCACCCCTCCACTTT. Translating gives CASSYGRGSNSPLHF.

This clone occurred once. The CDR3 loop reads CASSLEPRSGNTIYF. The CDR3 DNA sequence: TGCGCCAGCAGCTTGGAGCCCCGATCTGGAAACACCATATATTTT. The chain has TRBV5-1 and TRBJ1-3; D remains ambiguous. Trimming left V 0 bases short and J 1 base short, with 8 bases between. The CDR3 is made up of 15 amino acids. Germline loops: CDR1 SGHRS, CDR2 YFSETQ.

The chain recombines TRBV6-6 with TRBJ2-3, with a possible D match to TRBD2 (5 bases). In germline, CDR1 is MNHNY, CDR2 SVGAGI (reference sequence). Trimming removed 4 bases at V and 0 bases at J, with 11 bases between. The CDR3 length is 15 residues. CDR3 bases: TGTGCCAGCAGTTCCCCGAGGACTAGCACAGATACGCAGTATTTT. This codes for CASSSPRTSTDTQYF.

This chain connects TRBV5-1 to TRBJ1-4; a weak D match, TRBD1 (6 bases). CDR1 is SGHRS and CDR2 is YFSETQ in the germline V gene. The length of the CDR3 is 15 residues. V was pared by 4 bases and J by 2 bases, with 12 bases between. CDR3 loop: CASSKRQGTNEKLFF. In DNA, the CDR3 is TGCGCCAGCAGCAAACGGCAGGGGACTAATGAAAAACTGTTTTTT.